This T cell receptor beta chain appears in the sequencing data of a study of CD8 T cells in Susac syndrome. Reverse transcription of roughly 0.5 to 1 ug RNA was carried out with random hexamers. An immunoSEQ multiplex PCR generated amplified TCR beta CDR3 products spanning 54 Vbeta and 13 Jbeta. MiXCR was run by TCRdb on the immunoSEQ multiplex PCR reads, yielding one entry per CDR3 protein. The sample yields around 110,000 distinct CDR3 sequences, over 90% seen once. Specimen: CD8+ T cells from PBMCs. This clonotype was sampled from a human donor with Susac syndrome.

The CDR3 sequence is CATESESSSYEQYF. The CDR3 DNA is TGTGCCACCGAGTCCGAATCAAGCTCCTACGAGCAGTACTTC. The chain recombines TRBV15 with TRBJ2-7; D ambiguous. V was clipped by 8 bases and J by 0 bases, with 14 bases between them. Germline-derived CDR1 and CDR2 are LNHNV and YYDKDF (reference sequence). The CDR3 totals 14 residues.